This is a list of T cell receptor beta chains from one sample in a study of cytomegalovirus exposure and HLA in healthy donors. Sequencing was performed with immunoSEQ multiplex PCR; in TCRdb, only in-frame clones are kept and a portion is missing. This table has 85,000 to 110,000 clones, around 65% appearing once. Input material: PBMCs. These TCRs come from a woman aged 50 to 60 in good health and CMV-seronegative. Both conserved end residues are part of each CDR3. A D gene is named only where the DNA matches it firmly. Clone sizes are given selectively: once, few, many, or a class where the clone is expanded.

V,size,D,J,DNA,CDR3
TRBV29-1,few,.,TRBJ1-4,TGCAGCTGCACCAGGAAGGGTCTAAAGGGAGGTAATGAAAAACTGTTTTTT,CSCTRKGLKGGNEKLFF
TRBV9,.,TRBD2,TRBJ2-1,TGTGCCAGCAGCCCCCGGGAGGGGGGGAAGCAGTTCTTC,CASSPREGGKQFF
TRBV6-1,once,.,TRBJ1-2,TGTGCCAGCACATCGGGGGAAAACTATGGCTACACCTTC,CASTSGENYGYTF
TRBV6-5,.,.,TRBJ2-5,TGTGCCAGCAGTACCCAACCGGGGATCCAAGAGACCCAGTACTTC,CASSTQPGIQETQYF
TRBV4-1,.,TRBD1,TRBJ2-7,TGCGCCAGCAGCCAAGGACAGGGTCCATCCTACGAGCAGTACTTC,CASSQGQGPSYEQYF
TRBV5-8,.,TRBD2,TRBJ2-5,TGTGCCAGCAACCGGGGGGGCTTAGAGACCCAGTACTTC,CASNRGGLETQYF
TRBV27,.,TRBD1,TRBJ2-5,TGTGCCAGCAGGCTAACCGGGACAGGGGGCGCGAAGACCCAGTACTTC,CASRLTGTGGAKTQYF
TRBV27,.,TRBD2,TRBJ2-5,TGTGCCAGCAGTTTTTCTTTGGGAGGGGAGACCCAGTACTTC,CASSFSLGGETQYF
TRBV14,.,TRBD2,TRBJ2-5,TGTGCCAGCAGCCAAAGTCTAGCGGGAGGGCAGACCCAGTACTTC,CASSQSLAGGQTQYF
TRBV11-3,few,.,TRBJ1-3,TGTGCCAGCAGCGCCCAGGGATTTTCCGGAAACACCATATATTTT,CASSAQGFSGNTIYF
TRBV7-8,.,.,TRBJ2-3,TGTGCCAGCAGCCCGGGTTGGGTGGCAGATACGCAGTATTTT,CASSPGWVADTQYF
TRBV29-1,once,TRBD1,TRBJ1-2,TGCAGCGTTGGGGGGACAGACTATGGCTACACCTTC,CSVGGTDYGYTF
TRBV7-9,.,.,TRBJ2-5,TGTGCCAGCAGCTTAGCGCGCTTGACAGCCCAAGAGACCCAGTACTTC,CASSLARLTAQETQYF
TRBV6-5,.,.,TRBJ2-3,TGTGCCAGCAGTTTCACAGGAGGGCTTAGCACAGATACGCAGTATTTT,CASSFTGGLSTDTQYF
TRBV7-9,.,.,TRBJ1-4,TGTGCCAGCAGCTTACAGGACAAAACTAATGAAAAACTGTTTTTT,CASSLQDKTNEKLFF
TRBV29-1,few,.,TRBJ2-1,TGCAGCGTTTCGGGGTTACATGAGCAGTTCTTC,CSVSGLHEQFF
TRBV19,.,TRBD2,TRBJ2-7,TGTGCCAGTAGTATTCTAGCGGGGGGAAACTACGAGCAGTACTTC,CASSILAGGNYEQYF
TRBV5-1,.,TRBD1,TRBJ2-3,TGCGCCAGCAGCTCAGGACAGGGAGGCACAGATACGCAGTATTTT,CASSSGQGGTDTQYF
TRBV6-6,.,TRBD1,TRBJ2-5,TGTGCCAGCAGGGGACAGGGATTCCGGCGAGAGACCCAGTACTTC,CASRGQGFRRETQYF
TRBV4-3,once,.,TRBJ2-3,TGCGCCAGCAGCCAAAGGGACTGGCGAACTAGCACAGATACGCAGTATTTT,CASSQRDWRTSTDTQYF
TRBV5-4,few,TRBD2,TRBJ2-1,TGTGCCAGCAGCCTCTTGGCGGGAGTCGGTTCCTACAATGAGCAGTTCTTC,CASSLLAGVGSYNEQFF
TRBV4-1,.,TRBD2,TRBJ2-5,TGCGCCAGCAGCCAAGATCAGACTAGCGGATTAGAGACCCAGTACTTC,CASSQDQTSGLETQYF
TRBV6-4,.,TRBD1,TRBJ1-5,TGTGCCAGCTTTACCGGGACAGGGGGCATTCAGCCCCAGCATTTT,CASFTGTGGIQPQHF
TRBV9,.,TRBD2,TRBJ2-3,TGTGCCAGCAGCGTGGGGACTAGCGGGAGGATCGCAGATACGCAGTATTTT,CASSVGTSGRIADTQYF
TRBV4-1,.,TRBD1,TRBJ1-5,TGCGCCAGCAGCCAAGCCGGACAGGGGGCTAGAGGATTATCCCGACCCCAGCATTTT,CASSQAGQGARGLSRPQHF
TRBV27,.,.,TRBJ1-1,TGTGCCAGCAGTTCCCAGGGAGGCCCCTTTCTGAACACTGAAGCTTTCTTT,CASSSQGGPFLNTEAFF
TRBV5-5,.,TRBD1,TRBJ1-1,TGTGCCAGCAGCTTGATACAGGGGGAAACTGAAGCTTTCTTT,CASSLIQGETEAFF
TRBV13,.,TRBD2,TRBJ2-3,TGTGCCAGCAGCTTACGGACTAGCGGCACAGATACGCAGTATTTT,CASSLRTSGTDTQYF
TRBV7-9,once,TRBD2,TRBJ2-1,TGTGCCAGCAGCTTAGGGACTAGGCCATCCCCCATCTACAATGAGCAGTTCTTC,CASSLGTRPSPIYNEQFF
TRBV7-2,.,.,TRBJ2-7,TGTGCCAGCAGCTCTAGCTGGAGGGGGCGCTACGAGCAGTACTTC,CASSSSWRGRYEQYF
TRBV30,.,TRBD1,TRBJ2-7,TGTGCCTGGAGTGGACAGGGCGGCGAGCAGTACTTC,CAWSGQGGEQYF
TRBV28,.,TRBD2,TRBJ2-1,TGTGCCAGCAGTTTTTCTAGCGGGTACAATGAGCAGTTCTTC,CASSFSSGYNEQFF
TRBV28,once,TRBD1,TRBJ1-1,TGTGCCAGCAGGCGGACAGGGCGTTCGGGTGCTGAAGCTTTCTTT,CASRRTGRSGAEAFF
TRBV19,.,TRBD2,TRBJ2-7,TGTGCCAGTAGTAGATATACTAGCGGGAGCTCCTACGAGCAGTACTTC,CASSRYTSGSSYEQYF
TRBV7-2,.,.,TRBJ1-3,TGTGCCAGCAGCTTAGGTGGGGGCGACTCTGGAAACACCATATATTTT,CASSLGGGDSGNTIYF
TRBV5-4,.,TRBD1,TRBJ2-7,TGTGCCAGCAGCGCCCGACAGGGACCCCCTTACGAGCAGTACTTC,CASSARQGPPYEQYF
TRBV6-5,few,.,TRBJ2-3,TGTGCCAGCAGTCGCAGGGTCGGCACAGATACGCAGTATTTT,CASSRRVGTDTQYF
TRBV19,.,TRBD1,TRBJ1-4,TGTGCCAGTTGGGGAACAGGGGTGAATGAAAAACTGTTTTTT,CASWGTGVNEKLFF
TRBV6-5,.,.,TRBJ1-4,TGTGCCATCACGGTGGAAAAACTGTTTTTT,CAITVEKLFF
TRBV28,once,.,TRBJ2-1,TGTGCCAGCAGTTTTTTGGGCGACAATGACAATGAGCAGTTCTTC,CASSFLGDNDNEQFF
TRBV14,.,.,TRBJ2-7,TGTGCCAGCAGCCATTATAGCCGTGGGTTTTACGAGCAGTACTTC,CASSHYSRGFYEQYF
TRBV2,.,TRBD1,TRBJ1-1,TGTGCCAGCAGTGCTAGAGGGACAGGGGGACCTGAAGCTTTCTTT,CASSARGTGGPEAFF
TRBV6-1,.,TRBD2,TRBJ2-7,TGTGCCAGCAGGGGACTAGCGGGAGTTTACGAGCAGTACTTC,CASRGLAGVYEQYF
TRBV18,.,.,TRBJ1-1,TGTGCCAGCTCACCACAGGGGAATCTGCGCACTGAAGCTTTCTTT,CASSPQGNLRTEAFF
TRBV7-9,.,TRBD1,TRBJ1-1,TGTGCCAGCAGCTTCAACAGGGGCACTGAAGCTTTCTTT,CASSFNRGTEAFF
TRBV11-3,.,TRBD2,TRBJ2-3,TGTGCCAGCAGCTGGGGCGGGAGTTTATTCTTTTCGCCCATCACAGATACGCAGTATTTT,CASSWGGSLFFSPITDTQYF
TRBV27,.,TRBD1,TRBJ1-2,TGTGCCAGCAGTATACAGGGGGGAAGGTTCTATGGCTACACCTTC,CASSIQGGRFYGYTF